The clone carrying this T cell receptor (beta chain) came up a few times. The CDR3 contains 13 residues. V was trimmed by 4 bases and J by 4 bases, leaving 13 bases between them. Germline values: CDR1 SQVTM, CDR2 ANQGSEA. The data derive from a study of blood T cell repertoires in COVID-19. This table comes from immunoSEQ multiplex PCR, and its TCRdb copy is limited to in-frame clones, with some not included. The table includes fewer than 250,000 clones, about 82% detected once. Cohort placement rested on clinical history that participants reported themselves. Sequenced sample: PBMCs or T cells enriched from blood (not recorded which). The sequence derives from a woman in her fifties or sixties with acute COVID-19. V usage is TRBV29-1 and J usage is TRBJ1-2; the D gene is possibly TRBD1 (5 bases). The CDR3 sequence is CSVGSPQGYGYTF. CDR3 nucleotide sequence: TGCAGCGTTGGTTCGCCGCAGGGCTATGGCTACACCTTC.